This T cell receptor (beta chain) comes out of a study of technical replicates of blood from a handful of donors. TCRdb keeps only in-frame clones here, not all; method: immunoSEQ multiplex PCR. This table holds about 61,000 clones, about 96% found once. The germline gives CDR1 SGHRS, CDR2 YFSETQ. The germline V and J ends were trimmed by 0 bases and 3 bases, with 6 bases remaining between them. This CDR3 is 13 amino acids long. Sequenced input: T cells isolated from PBMCs. This chain links TRBV5-1 with TRBJ2-5; a weak D match, TRBD1 (5 bases). The TCR was taken from a human donor in good health. The CDR3 DNA reads as TGCGCCAGCAGCTTGGTAGGGGAAGAGACCCAGTACTTC. It specifies CASSLVGEETQYF. The variable domain in full, with the rest retrieved from reference TRBV5-1 and TRBJ2-5, is KAGVTQTPRYLIKTRGQQVTLSCSPISGHRSVSWYQQTPGQGLQFLFEYFSETQRNKGNFPGRFSGRQFSNSRSEMNVSTLELGDSALYLCASSLVGEETQYFGPGTRLLVL.